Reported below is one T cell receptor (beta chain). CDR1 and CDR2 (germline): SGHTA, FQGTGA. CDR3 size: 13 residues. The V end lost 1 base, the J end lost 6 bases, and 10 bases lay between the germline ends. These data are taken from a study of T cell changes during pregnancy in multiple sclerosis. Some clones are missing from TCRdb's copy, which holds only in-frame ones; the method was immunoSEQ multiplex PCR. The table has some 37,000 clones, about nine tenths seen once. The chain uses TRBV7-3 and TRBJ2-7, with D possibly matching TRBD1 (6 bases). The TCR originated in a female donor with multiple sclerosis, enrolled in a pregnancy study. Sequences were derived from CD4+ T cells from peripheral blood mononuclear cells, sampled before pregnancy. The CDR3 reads CASSLISGVEQYF. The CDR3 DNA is TGTGCCAGCAGCTTAATTTCAGGGGTCGAGCAGTACTTC.